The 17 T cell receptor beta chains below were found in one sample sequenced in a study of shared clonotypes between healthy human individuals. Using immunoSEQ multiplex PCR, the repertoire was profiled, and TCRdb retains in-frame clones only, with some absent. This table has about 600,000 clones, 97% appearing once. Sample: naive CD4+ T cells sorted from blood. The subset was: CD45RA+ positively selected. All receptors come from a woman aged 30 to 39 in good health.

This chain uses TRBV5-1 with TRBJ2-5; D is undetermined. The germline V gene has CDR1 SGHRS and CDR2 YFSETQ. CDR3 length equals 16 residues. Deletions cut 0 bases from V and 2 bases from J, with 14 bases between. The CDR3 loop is CASSLVGNPIQETQYF. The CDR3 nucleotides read TGCGCCAGCAGCTTGGTAGGGAATCCAATACAAGAGACCCAGTACTTC.

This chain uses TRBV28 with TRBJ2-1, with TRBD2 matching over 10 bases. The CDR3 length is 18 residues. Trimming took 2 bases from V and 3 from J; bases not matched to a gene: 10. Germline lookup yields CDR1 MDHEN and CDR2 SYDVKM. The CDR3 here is CASSLLPEAGGLYNEQFF. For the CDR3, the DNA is TGTGCCAGCAGTTTACTCCCGGAAGCGGGAGGGCTCTACAATGAGCAGTTCTTC.

CDR3 coding DNA: TGCAGTGCCCCTGGGTTTGATGGCTACACCTTC. This gives the protein CSAPGFDGYTF. The rearrangement uses TRBV20-1 and TRBJ1-2; D not certain. V dropped 6 bases and J dropped 6 bases, with 11 bases sitting between them. The germline V gene has CDR1 DFQATT and CDR2 SNEGSKA (reference sequence). The CDR3 loop spans 11 amino acids.

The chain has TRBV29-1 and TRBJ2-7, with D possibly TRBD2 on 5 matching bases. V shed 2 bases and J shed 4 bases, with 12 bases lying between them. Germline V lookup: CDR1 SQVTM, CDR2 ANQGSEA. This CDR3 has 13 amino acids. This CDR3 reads CSVESTRGYEQYF. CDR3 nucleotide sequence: TGCAGCGTTGAATCCACCAGAGGGTACGAGCAGTACTTC.

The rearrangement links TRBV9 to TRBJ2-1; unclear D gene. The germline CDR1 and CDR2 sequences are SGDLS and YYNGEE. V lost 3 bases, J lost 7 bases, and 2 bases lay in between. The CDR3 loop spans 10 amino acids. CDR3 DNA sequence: TGTGCCAGCAGCGGTAATGAGCAGTTCTTC. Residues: CASSGNEQFF.

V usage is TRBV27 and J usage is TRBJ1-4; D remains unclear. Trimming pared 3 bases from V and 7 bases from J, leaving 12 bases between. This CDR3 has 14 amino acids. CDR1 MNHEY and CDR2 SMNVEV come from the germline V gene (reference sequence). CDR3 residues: CASSFPAPTEKLFF. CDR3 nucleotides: TGTGCCAGCAGTTTCCCGGCTCCGACTGAAAAACTGTTTTTT.

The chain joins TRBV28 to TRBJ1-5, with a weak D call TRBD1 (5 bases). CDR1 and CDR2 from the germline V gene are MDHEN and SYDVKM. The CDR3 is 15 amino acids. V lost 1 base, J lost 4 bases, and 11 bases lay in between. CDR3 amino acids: CASSLYGGSNQPQHF. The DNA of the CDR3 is TGTGCCAGCAGTTTATATGGGGGGAGTAATCAGCCCCAGCATTTT.

The CDR3 region has the DNA TGCGCCAGCAGCTTGGTTCCCGGGAGGGCCCTCAACTATGGCTACACCTTC. This sequence encodes CASSLVPGRALNYGYTF. The J gene is TRBJ1-2, the V gene TRBV5-1; D unclear. Germline V gene sequence: CDR1 SGHRS, CDR2 YFSETQ. With 0 bases removed from V and 2 bases from J, the gap between germline ends came to 17 bases. The CDR3 totals 17 residues.

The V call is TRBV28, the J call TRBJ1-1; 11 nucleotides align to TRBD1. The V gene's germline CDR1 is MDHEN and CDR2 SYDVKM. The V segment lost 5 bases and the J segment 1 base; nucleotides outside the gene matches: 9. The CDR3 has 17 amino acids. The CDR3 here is CASSAPGQGGWNTEAFF. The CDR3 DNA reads TGTGCCAGCAGTGCCCCGGGACAGGGGGGATGGAACACTGAAGCTTTCTTT.

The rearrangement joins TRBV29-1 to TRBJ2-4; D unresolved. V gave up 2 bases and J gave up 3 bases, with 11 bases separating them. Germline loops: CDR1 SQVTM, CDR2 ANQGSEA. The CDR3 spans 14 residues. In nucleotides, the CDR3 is TGCAGCGTTGAACCGGGTATAGGCAAAAACATTCAGTACTTC. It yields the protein CSVEPGIGKNIQYF.

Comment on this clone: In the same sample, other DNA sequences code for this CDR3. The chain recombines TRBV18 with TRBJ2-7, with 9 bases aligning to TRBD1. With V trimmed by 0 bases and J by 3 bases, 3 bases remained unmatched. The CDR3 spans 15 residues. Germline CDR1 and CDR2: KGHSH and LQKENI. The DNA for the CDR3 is TGTGCCAGCTCACCACCGGGACAGGGTGTCTACGAGCAGTACTTC. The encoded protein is CASSPPGQGVYEQYF.

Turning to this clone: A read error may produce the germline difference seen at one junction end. The DNA of the CDR3 is TGTGCTATTGGTTTTAAGAGGACAGAGTATAGCAATCAGCCCCAGCATTTT. As protein: CAIGFKRTEYSNQPQHF. The chain links TRBV12-5 to TRBJ1-5, with D maybe TRBD1 (6 bases). This CDR3 contains 17 residues. Germline lookup yields CDR1 LGHNT and CDR2 FRNRAP.

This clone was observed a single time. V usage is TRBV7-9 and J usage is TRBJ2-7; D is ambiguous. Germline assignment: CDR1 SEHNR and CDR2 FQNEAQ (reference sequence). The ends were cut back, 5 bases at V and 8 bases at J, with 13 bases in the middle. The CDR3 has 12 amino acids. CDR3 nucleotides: TGTGCCAGCAGCCAGACTTCGACTCAGCAGTACTTC. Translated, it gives CASSQTSTQQYF.

CDR3 protein: CASRGPGPSYEQYF. For the CDR3, the DNA is TGTGCCAGCAGGGGGCCAGGACCCTCCTACGAGCAGTACTTC. V and J are TRBV11-2 and TRBJ2-7, with TRBD1 as a possible D gene (5 bases). Germline CDR1 and CDR2: SGHAT and FQNNGV. V was cut by 6 bases and J by 0 bases, with 12 bases left in between. There are 14 residues in the CDR3.

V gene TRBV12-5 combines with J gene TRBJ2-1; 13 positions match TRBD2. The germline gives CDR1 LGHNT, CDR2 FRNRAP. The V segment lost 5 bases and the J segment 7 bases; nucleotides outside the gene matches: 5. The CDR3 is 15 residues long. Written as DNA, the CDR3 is TGTGCTAGTGGTAAGGGACTAGCGGGACATAATGAGCAGTTCTTC. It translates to CASGKGLAGHNEQFF. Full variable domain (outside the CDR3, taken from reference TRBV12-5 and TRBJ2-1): DARVTQTPRHKVTEMGQEVTMRCQPILGHNTVFWYRQTMMQGLELLAYFRNRAPLDDSGMPKDRFSAEMPDATLATLKIQPSEPRDSAVYFCASGKGLAGHNEQFFGPGTRLTVL.

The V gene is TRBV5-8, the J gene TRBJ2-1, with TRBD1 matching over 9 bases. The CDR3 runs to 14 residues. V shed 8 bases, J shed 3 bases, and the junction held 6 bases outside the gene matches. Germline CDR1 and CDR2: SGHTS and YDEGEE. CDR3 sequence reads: CASTGGHIYNEQFF. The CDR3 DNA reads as TGTGCCAGTACAGGGGGCCACATCTACAATGAGCAGTTCTTC.

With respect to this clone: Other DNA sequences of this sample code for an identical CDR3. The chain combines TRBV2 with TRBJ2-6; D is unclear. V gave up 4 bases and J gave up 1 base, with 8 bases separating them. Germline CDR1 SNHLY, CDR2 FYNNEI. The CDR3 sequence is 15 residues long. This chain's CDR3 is CASSVEGSGANVLTF. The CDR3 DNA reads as TGTGCCAGCAGTGTGGAAGGTTCTGGGGCCAACGTCCTGACTTTC.